This T cell receptor beta chain derives from a study of T cell changes during pregnancy in multiple sclerosis. Measured with immunoSEQ multiplex PCR; TCRdb has only the in-frame clones, and not every one. In the table there are 49,000 or so clones, roughly 94% of which are singletons. V was pared by 8 bases and J by 2 bases, with 7 bases between. CDR1 and CDR2 (germline): MNHEY, SMNVEV (reference sequence). This CDR3 contains 12 residues. This TCR derives from a female donor with multiple sclerosis, enrolled in a pregnancy study. The sequencing used CD8+ T cells from peripheral blood mononuclear cells, collected before pregnancy. The rearrangement uses TRBV27 and TRBJ1-5; D is unresolved. The CDR3 nucleotides read TGTGCCAGCGGCCTAGGCAATCAGCCCCAGCATTTT. Encoded protein: CASGLGNQPQHF.